A selection of T cell receptor beta chains follows, all from one sample in a study of high-grade serous ovarian cancer treatment subgroups. Produced via immunoSEQ multiplex PCR; TCRdb's table is partial and in-frame only. The sample shows about 6,200 clones, more than 60% of them seen only once. The sequencing input was tumor tissue. The source is a human donor with high-grade serous ovarian cancer. Both conserved end residues are part of each CDR3. Each record gives: D gene, clone size, V gene, J gene, CDR3 protein, CDR3 DNA. A D gene is named only where the DNA matches it firmly. Size tells how often a clone was seen (once, few, many) or the class of an expanded clone, and some rows leave it out.

>TRBD1|.|TRBV6-6|TRBJ2-1
CASSYSTGAGGNEQFF
TGTGCCAGCAGTTACTCGACCGGGGCAGGGGGCAATGAGCAGTTCTTC
>.|once|TRBV6-5|TRBJ1-2
CASSYSRVSGGYTF
TGTGCCAGCAGTTACTCGAGGGTATCAGGGGGCTACACCTTC
>.|.|TRBV4-1|TRBJ1-3
CASSPPGTLRNTIYF
TGCGCCAGCAGCCCGCCCGGGACACTAAGAAACACCATATATTTT
>.|few|TRBV7-8|TRBJ1-5
CASSLERGAGQPQHF
TGTGCCAGCAGCTTAGAACGGGGGGCGGGTCAGCCCCAGCATTTT
>.|few|TRBV15|TRBJ2-2
CATSRDPATGELFF
TGTGCCACCAGCAGAGATCCGGCAACCGGGGAGCTGTTTTTT
>TRBD2|.|TRBV11-2|TRBJ2-3
CASSLGLRGYTDTQYF
TGTGCCAGCAGCTTAGGGTTGCGGGGGTACACAGATACGCAGTATTTT
>.|.|TRBV11-2|TRBJ2-2
CASSLGLAMNTGELFF
TGTGCCAGCAGCTTGGGATTGGCCATGAACACCGGGGAGCTGTTTTTT
>TRBD1|.|TRBV4-1|TRBJ2-7
CASSLSGTGAYEQYF
TGCGCCAGCAGCCTATCCGGGACAGGGGCCTACGAGCAGTACTTC
>.|.|TRBV15|TRBJ1-1
CATSSKMGGKGTEAFF
TGTGCCACCAGCAGCAAAATGGGAGGTAAGGGCACTGAAGCTTTCTTT
>TRBD2|.|TRBV5-4|TRBJ2-7
CASRSGLEYEQYF
TGTGCCAGCAGGAGTGGACTAGAATACGAGCAGTACTTC
>TRBD1|.|TRBV6-5|TRBJ1-3
CASRLTGAGGNTIYF
TGTGCCAGCAGGCTGACAGGGGCTGGCGGAAACACCATATATTTT
>.|.|TRBV9|TRBJ2-5
CASSPPFQETQYF
TGTGCCAGCAGCCCTCCCTTCCAAGAGACCCAGTACTTC
>TRBD1|once|TRBV10-2|TRBJ2-7
CASSESRGGGYEQYF
TGCGCCAGCAGTGAGTCGAGAGGGGGCGGGTACGAGCAGTACTTC
>TRBD1|.|TRBV2|TRBJ1-4
CASSPRGTVEKLFF
TGTGCCAGCAGTCCAAGAGGGACAGTCGAAAAACTGTTTTTT
>.|.|TRBV6-6|TRBJ2-7
CASTPPGFYEQYF
TGTGCCAGCACCCCCCCAGGCTTCTACGAGCAGTACTTC
>TRBD1|.|TRBV5-4|TRBJ2-2
CASSKTGGPTGELFF
TGTGCCAGCAGCAAGACAGGGGGGCCGACCGGGGAGCTGTTTTTT
>TRBD2|.|TRBV2|TRBJ2-5
CASGGTRGQETQYF
TGTGCCAGCGGGGGGACTAGAGGGCAAGAGACCCAGTACTTC
>.|.|TRBV5-1|TRBJ2-6
CASSLGSSSGANVLTF
TGCGCCAGCAGCTTAGGGAGTTCTTCTGGGGCCAACGTCCTGACTTTC
>.|.|TRBV30|TRBJ1-2
CAWSVERRYGYTF
TGTGCCTGGAGTGTAGAGAGGCGATATGGCTACACCTTC
>TRBD1|.|TRBV28|TRBJ1-1
CASTSLGTGGTEAFF
TGTGCCAGCACCTCCTTAGGGACAGGGGGGACTGAAGCTTTCTTT
>.|.|TRBV5-1|TRBJ1-1
CASSTGGVGTEAFF
TGCGCCAGCAGCACCGGTGGCGTAGGGACTGAAGCTTTCTTT
>.|.|TRBV5-4|TRBJ2-7
CASSSRDEAYEQYF
TGTGCCAGCAGCTCCCGGGACGAGGCCTACGAGCAGTACTTC
>.|.|TRBV10-2|TRBJ2-3
CASSEGLSTDTQYF
TGCGCCAGCAGTGAGGGACTCAGCACAGATACGCAGTATTTT
>.|.|TRBV9|TRBJ1-2
CASSVADGEGYTF
TGTGCCAGCAGCGTAGCGGATGGGGAAGGCTACACCTTC
>TRBD1|once|TRBV6-6|TRBJ2-3
CASGDRVTDTQYF
TGTGCCAGCGGGGACAGAGTCACAGATACGCAGTATTTT
>.|.|TRBV6-5|TRBJ1-1
CASSYSQRGDTEAFF
TGTGCCAGCAGTTACAGCCAGAGAGGGGACACTGAAGCTTTCTTT
>TRBD1|.|TRBV9|TRBJ2-2
CASSVTRTGESTGELFF
TGTGCCAGCAGCGTGACGCGGACAGGGGAAAGCACCGGGGAGCTGTTTTTT
>.|.|TRBV28|TRBJ1-2
CASSLWRNYGYTF
TGTGCCAGCAGTTTATGGCGGAACTATGGCTACACCTTC
>.|.|TRBV7-9|TRBJ2-1
CASSLGQLDYNEQFF
TGTGCCAGCAGCTTAGGACAGCTAGACTACAATGAGCAGTTCTTC
>TRBD2|.|TRBV5-1|TRBJ2-2
CASSLATSGGIGELFF
TGCGCCAGCAGCTTGGCTACTAGCGGGGGTATCGGGGAGCTGTTTTTT
>.|.|TRBV6-1|TRBJ1-1
CASRLGNTEAFF
TGTGCCAGCAGGCTGGGGAACACTGAAGCTTTCTTT
>.|.|TRBV2|TRBJ2-1
CASSEEGWGNEQFF
TGTGCCAGCAGTGAGGAGGGTTGGGGAAATGAGCAGTTCTTC
>TRBD2|few|TRBV4-2|TRBJ2-7
CASSQEGGSLYEQYF
TGTGCCAGCAGCCAAGAAGGCGGGAGCCTATACGAGCAGTACTTC
>.|.|TRBV30|TRBJ2-7
CAWSAWDYEQYF
TGTGCCTGGAGCGCTTGGGACTACGAGCAGTACTTC
>.|.|TRBV4-1|TRBJ1-1
CASSQDPLQIEAFF
TGCGCCAGCAGCCAAGACCCCCTACAAATTGAAGCTTTCTTT
>.|.|TRBV7-9|TRBJ2-7
CASSLNFGAQYF
TGTGCCAGCAGCTTAAATTTCGGGGCGCAGTACTTC
>TRBD2|once|TRBV7-2|TRBJ2-7
CASSPTAWGGRAGYEQYF
TGTGCCAGCAGCCCTACCGCTTGGGGCGGGAGGGCCGGCTACGAGCAGTACTTC
>.|few|TRBV11-3|TRBJ2-7
CASSPAPQDNITGQYF
TGTGCCAGCAGCCCCGCCCCCCAGGACAACATTACCGGGCAGTACTTC
>TRBD2|.|TRBV5-1|TRBJ2-2
CASSSGRGREELFF
TGCGCCAGCAGCTCCGGGAGGGGTCGAGAGGAGCTGTTTTTT
>.|.|TRBV5-1|TRBJ2-3
CASSLGQPTDTQYF
TGCGCCAGCAGCTTGGGACAGCCCACAGATACGCAGTATTTT
>TRBD1|.|TRBV7-9|TRBJ2-5
CASSPNTGGSRRETQYF
TGTGCCAGCAGCCCGAACACAGGGGGCAGCCGCCGGGAGACCCAGTACTTC
>.|.|TRBV11-2|TRBJ1-2
CASSTGPTFNYGYTF
TGTGCCAGCAGCACCGGGCCAACCTTTAACTATGGCTACACCTTC
>.|few|TRBV28|TRBJ1-5
CASSPPGNPGQPQHF
TGTGCCAGCAGTCCGCCCGGGAACCCGGGGCAGCCCCAGCATTTT
>.|.|TRBV10-2|TRBJ1-1
CASSEGFEAFF
TGCGCCAGCAGTGAGGGGTTTGAAGCTTTCTTT
>.|.|TRBV15|TRBJ2-2
CATSRGGLRSNTGELFF
TGTGCCACCTCACGTGGGGGCCTCAGATCGAACACCGGGGAGCTGTTTTTT
>TRBD1|.|TRBV5-4|TRBJ1-3
CASSRTGVGNTIYF
TGTGCCAGCAGCCGGACAGGGGTCGGAAACACCATATATTTT